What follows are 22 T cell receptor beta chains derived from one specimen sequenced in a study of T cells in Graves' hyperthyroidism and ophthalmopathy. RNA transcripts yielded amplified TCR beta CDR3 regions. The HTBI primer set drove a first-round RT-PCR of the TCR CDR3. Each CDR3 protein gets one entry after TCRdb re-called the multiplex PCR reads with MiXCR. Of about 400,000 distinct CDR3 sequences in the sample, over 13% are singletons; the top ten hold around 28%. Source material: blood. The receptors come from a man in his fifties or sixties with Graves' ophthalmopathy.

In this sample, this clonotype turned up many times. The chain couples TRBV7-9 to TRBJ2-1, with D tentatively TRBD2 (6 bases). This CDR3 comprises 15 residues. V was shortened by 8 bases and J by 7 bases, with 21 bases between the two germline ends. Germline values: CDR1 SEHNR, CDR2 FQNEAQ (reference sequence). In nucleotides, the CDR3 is TGTGCCAGCGAAAAGGGCGGGACCGAGGGTAATGAGCAGTTCTTC. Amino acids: CASEKGGTEGNEQFF.

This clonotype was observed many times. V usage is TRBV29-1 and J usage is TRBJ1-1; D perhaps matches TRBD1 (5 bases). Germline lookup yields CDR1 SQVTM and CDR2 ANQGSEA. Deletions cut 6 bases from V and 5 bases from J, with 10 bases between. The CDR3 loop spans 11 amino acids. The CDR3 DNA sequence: TGCAGCGTCCGACAGTGGACTGAAGCTTTCTTT. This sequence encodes CSVRQWTEAFF. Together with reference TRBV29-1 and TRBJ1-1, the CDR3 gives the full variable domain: SAVISQKPSRDICQRGTSLTIQCQVDSQVTMMFWYRQQPGQSLTLIATANQGSEATYESGFVIDKFPISRPNLTFSTLTVSNMSPEDSSIYLCSVRQWTEAFFGQGTRLTVV.

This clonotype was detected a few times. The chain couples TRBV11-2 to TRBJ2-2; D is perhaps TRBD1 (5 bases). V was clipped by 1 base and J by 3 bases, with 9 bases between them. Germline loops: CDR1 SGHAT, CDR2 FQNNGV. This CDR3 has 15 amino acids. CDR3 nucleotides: TGTGCCAGCAGCTTAGTTCTCAGGGACACCGGGGAGCTGTTTTTT. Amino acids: CASSLVLRDTGELFF.

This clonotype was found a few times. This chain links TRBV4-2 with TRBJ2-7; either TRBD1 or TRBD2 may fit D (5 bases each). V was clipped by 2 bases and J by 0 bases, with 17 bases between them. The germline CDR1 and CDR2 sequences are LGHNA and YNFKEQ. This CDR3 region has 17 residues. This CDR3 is CASSQFSGQLSSYEQYF. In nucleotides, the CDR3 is TGTGCCAGCAGCCAATTTTCGGGGCAGCTGAGCTCCTACGAGCAGTACTTC.

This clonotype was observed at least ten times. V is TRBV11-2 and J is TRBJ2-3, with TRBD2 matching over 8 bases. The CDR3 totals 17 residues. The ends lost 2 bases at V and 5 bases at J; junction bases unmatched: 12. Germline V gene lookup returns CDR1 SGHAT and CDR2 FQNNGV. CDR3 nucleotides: TGTGCCAGCAGCTTACGTGGCCCCGGGACTAGTCTAGATACGCAGTATTTT. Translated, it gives CASSLRGPGTSLDTQYF.

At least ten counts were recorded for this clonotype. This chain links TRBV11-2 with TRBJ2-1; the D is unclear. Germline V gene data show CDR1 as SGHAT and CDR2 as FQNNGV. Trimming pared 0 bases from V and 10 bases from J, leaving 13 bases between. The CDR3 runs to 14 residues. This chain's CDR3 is CASSLDHGSEEQFF. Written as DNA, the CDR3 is TGTGCCAGCAGCTTAGATCACGGTTCGGAGGAGCAGTTCTTC.

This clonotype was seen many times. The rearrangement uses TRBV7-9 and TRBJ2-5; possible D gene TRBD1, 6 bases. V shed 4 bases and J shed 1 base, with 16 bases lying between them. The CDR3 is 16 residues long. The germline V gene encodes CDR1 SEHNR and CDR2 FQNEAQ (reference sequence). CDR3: CASSSSKTGRQETQYF. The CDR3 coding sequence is TGTGCCAGCAGCTCAAGTAAGACAGGCCGCCAAGAGACCCAGTACTTC.

CDR3 sequence (DNA): TGCAGCGTTACTCTACAGGGGACTTTGAACGAGCAGTACTTC. It encodes CSVTLQGTLNEQYF. The chain uses TRBV29-1 and TRBJ2-7; a weak D match, TRBD1 (7 bases). Germline assignment: CDR1 SQVTM and CDR2 ANQGSEA. V lost 5 bases, J lost 5 bases, and 19 bases lay in between. The CDR3 runs to 14 residues.

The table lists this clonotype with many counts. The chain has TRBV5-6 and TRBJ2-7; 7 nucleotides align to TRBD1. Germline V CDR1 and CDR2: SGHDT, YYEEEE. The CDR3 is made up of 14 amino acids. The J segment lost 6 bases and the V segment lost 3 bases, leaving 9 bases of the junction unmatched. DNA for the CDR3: TGTGCCAGCAGCTCTAAAGACAGGGATGCCGAGCAGTACTTC. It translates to CASSSKDRDAEQYF. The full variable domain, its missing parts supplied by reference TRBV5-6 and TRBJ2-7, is DAGVTQSPTHLIKTRGQQVTLRCSPKSGHDTVSWYQQALGQGPQFIFQYYEEEERQRGNFPDRFSGHQFPNYSSELNVNALLLGDSALYLCASSSKDRDAEQYFGPGTRLTVT.

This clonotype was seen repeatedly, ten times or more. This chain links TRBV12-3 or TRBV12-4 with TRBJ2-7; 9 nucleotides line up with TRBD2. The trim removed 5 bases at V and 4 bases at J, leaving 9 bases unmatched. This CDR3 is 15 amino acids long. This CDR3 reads CASSRIAGVRYEQYF. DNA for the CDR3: TGTGCCAGCAGTCGAATAGCGGGAGTCAGGTACGAGCAGTACTTC.

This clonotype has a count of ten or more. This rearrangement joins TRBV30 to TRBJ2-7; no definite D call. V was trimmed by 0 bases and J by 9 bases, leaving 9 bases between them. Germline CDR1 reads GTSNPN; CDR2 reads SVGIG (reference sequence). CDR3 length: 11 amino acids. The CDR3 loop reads CAWSVNGPQYF. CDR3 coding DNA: TGTGCCTGGAGTGTAAACGGTCCGCAGTACTTC.

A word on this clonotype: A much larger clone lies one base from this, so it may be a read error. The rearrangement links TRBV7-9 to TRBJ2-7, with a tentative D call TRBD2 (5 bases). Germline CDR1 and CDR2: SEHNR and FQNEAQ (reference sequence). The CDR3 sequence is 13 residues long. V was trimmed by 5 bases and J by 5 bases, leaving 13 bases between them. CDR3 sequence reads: CASSVSGTHEQYF. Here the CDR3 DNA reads TGTGCCAGCAGCGTAAGCGGAACCCACGAGCAGTACTTC.

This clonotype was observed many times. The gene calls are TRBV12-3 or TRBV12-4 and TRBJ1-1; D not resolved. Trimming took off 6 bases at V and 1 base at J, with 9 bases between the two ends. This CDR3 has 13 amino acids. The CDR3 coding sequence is TGTGCCAGCAGGGGGTGGGCGAACACTGAAGCTTTCTTT. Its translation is CASRGWANTEAFF.

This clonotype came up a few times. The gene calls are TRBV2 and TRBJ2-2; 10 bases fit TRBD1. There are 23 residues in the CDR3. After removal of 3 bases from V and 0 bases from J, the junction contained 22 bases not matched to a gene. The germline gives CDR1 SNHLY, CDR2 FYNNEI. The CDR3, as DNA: TGTGCCAGCAGTGATTCCAGGTGGACAGGGGGAAGGGGGCGGGCTTCGAACACCGGGGAGCTGTTTTTT. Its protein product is CASSDSRWTGGRGRASNTGELFF.

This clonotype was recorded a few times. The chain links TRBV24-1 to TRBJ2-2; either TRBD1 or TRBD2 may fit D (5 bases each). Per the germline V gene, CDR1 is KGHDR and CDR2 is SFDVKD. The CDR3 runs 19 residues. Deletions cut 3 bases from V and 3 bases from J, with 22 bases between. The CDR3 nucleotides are TGTGCCACCAGTGATCCAGATCCCACCGCCGGGACGCACACCGGGGAGCTGTTTTTT. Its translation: CATSDPDPTAGTHTGELFF.

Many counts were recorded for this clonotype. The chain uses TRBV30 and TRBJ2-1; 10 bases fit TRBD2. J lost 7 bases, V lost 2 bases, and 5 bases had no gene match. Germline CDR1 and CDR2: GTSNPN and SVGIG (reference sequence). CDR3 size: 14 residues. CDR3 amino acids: CAWSSSGRGNEQFF. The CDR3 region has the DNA TGTGCCTGGAGTTCGAGCGGGAGGGGTAATGAGCAGTTCTTC.

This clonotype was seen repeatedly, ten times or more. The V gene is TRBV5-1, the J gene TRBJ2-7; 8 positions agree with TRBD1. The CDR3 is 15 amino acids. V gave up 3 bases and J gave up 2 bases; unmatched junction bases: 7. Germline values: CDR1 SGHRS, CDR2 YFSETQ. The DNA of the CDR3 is TGCGCCAGCAGCTGGGGACAGACAGGGGCCTACGAGCAGTACTTC. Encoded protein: CASSWGQTGAYEQYF.

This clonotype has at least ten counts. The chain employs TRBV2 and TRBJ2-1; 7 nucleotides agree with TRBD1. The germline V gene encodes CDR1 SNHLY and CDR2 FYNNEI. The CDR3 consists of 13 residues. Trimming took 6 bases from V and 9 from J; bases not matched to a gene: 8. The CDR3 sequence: CASRDDRVIEQFF. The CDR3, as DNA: TGTGCCAGCAGGGACGACAGGGTAATTGAGCAGTTCTTC.

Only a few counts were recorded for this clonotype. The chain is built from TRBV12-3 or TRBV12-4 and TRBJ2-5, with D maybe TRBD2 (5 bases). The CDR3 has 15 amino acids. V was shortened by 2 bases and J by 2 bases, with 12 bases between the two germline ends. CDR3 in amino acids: CASSLKAVLQETQYF. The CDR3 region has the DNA TGTGCCAGCAGTTTAAAAGCGGTCCTACAAGAGACCCAGTACTTC.

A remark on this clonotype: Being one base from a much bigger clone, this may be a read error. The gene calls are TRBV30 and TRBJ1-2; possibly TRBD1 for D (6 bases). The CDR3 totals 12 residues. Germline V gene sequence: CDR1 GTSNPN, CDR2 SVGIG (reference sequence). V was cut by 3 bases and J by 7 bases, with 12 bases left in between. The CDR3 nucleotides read TGTGCCTGGAGCCCCAGGGGCTTTGGCTACACCTTC. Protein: CAWSPRGFGYTF.

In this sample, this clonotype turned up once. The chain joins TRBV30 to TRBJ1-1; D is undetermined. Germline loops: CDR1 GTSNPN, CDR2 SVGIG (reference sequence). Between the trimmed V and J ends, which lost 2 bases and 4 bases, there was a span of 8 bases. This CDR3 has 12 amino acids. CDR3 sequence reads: CAWSRLATEAFF. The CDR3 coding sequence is TGTGCCTGGAGTAGGTTGGCCACTGAAGCTTTCTTT.

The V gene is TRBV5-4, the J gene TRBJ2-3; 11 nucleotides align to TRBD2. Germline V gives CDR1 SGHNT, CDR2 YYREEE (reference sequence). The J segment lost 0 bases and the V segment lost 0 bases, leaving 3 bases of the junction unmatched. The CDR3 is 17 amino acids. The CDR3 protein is CASSLGIAGGSTDTQYF. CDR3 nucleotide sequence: TGTGCCAGCAGCTTGGGGATAGCGGGAGGGAGCACAGATACGCAGTATTTT.